The rows below give T cell receptor beta chains drawn from one sample of a study of OX40 agonist ivuxolimab in advanced cancers. Produced via immunoSEQ multiplex PCR; TCRdb's table is partial and in-frame only. The sample lists tens of thousands of clones, 85% to 95% occurring once. The sample was CD4+ or CD8+ T cells sorted from blood, taken in a trial of the OX40 agonist ivuxolimab. These receptors were taken from an adult with an advanced solid tumor such as melanoma, head and neck, liver or kidney cancer. The CDR3 runs from the conserved cysteine through the conserved F or W. A D gene is named only where the DNA matches it firmly. Size tells how often a clone was seen (once, few, many) or the class of an expanded clone, and some rows leave it out.

>TRBD2|TRBV7-3|TRBJ2-1|once
CASSPGLAGEQFF
TGTGCCAGCAGCCCGGGACTAGCGGGAGAGCAGTTCTTC
>.|TRBV9|TRBJ1-1|.
CASSVGTSGNTEAFF
TGTGCCAGCAGCGTGGGGACCTCTGGGAACACTGAAGCTTTCTTT
>TRBD1|TRBV7-9|TRBJ2-3|.
CASSLMTGGSNTQYF
TGTGCCAGCAGCTTAATGACAGGGGGCTCAAATACGCAGTATTTT
>.|TRBV27|TRBJ2-1|.
CASSALRTNEQFF
TGTGCCAGCAGCGCATTGAGGACCAATGAGCAGTTCTTC
>.|TRBV7-9|TRBJ2-1|.
CASSLAVGSQVEQFF
TGTGCCAGCAGCTTAGCGGTGGGGTCACAGGTGGAGCAGTTCTTC
>TRBD2|TRBV11-2|TRBJ2-1|.
CASSLSGRRSTYNNEQFF
TGTGCCAGCAGCCTTAGCGGGAGGAGATCAACCTACAACAATGAGCAGTTCTTC
>.|TRBV11-3|TRBJ2-4|.
CASSIQGNKNIQYF
TGTGCCAGCAGCATACAGGGAAACAAAAACATTCAGTACTTC
>TRBD2|TRBV7-9|TRBJ2-1|.
CASSPASGRLRLFF
TGTGCCAGCAGCCCCGCTAGCGGGAGGCTTAGGCTGTTCTTC
>TRBD2|TRBV7-9|TRBJ2-1|.
CASSLGTSSAYNEQFF
TGTGCCAGCAGCCTCGGGACTAGCAGCGCCTACAATGAGCAGTTCTTC
>.|TRBV19|TRBJ1-1|.
CASSKTPAVLPEAFF
TGTGCCAGTAGTAAGACCCCGGCAGTGCTTCCTGAAGCTTTCTTT